This TCR beta chain was identified in a study of shared clonotypes between healthy human individuals. Trimming shortened V by 3 bases and J by 0 bases, and 6 bases separated the two germline ends. The CDR3 is 14 residues long. Germline lookup yields CDR1 ENHRY and CDR2 SYGVKD. Naive CD8 cells were CD45RO-negative, positively selected for CCR7, excluding terminally differentiated effector memory CD45RA+ cells. Healthy HIV-negative adults without recent acute infections or vaccinations served as donors. Using immunoSEQ multiplex PCR, the repertoire was profiled, and TCRdb retains in-frame clones only, with some absent. The sample holds about 680,000 clones, just over 90% seen once.

The chain carries TRBV10-3 and TRBJ1-3; D uncertain. The sequence was obtained from a man in his thirties or forties in good health. Sequencing was carried out using naive CD8+ T cells sorted from blood. The CDR3 protein is CAISDSSSGNTIYF. CDR3 bases: TGTGCCATCAGTGATTCCAGCTCTGGAAACACCATATATTTT.